Listed below are T cell receptor beta chains from one sample, sequenced in a study of Japanese encephalitis immunity and Zika vaccine responses. TCRdb fed the 5' RACE reads into MiXCR, producing one record per CDR3 protein. This sample has roughly 270 distinct CDR3 sequences, with roughly 3% found just once. Sequenced here: antigen-activated CD8+ T cells from blood, cultured, sampled during a Zika inactivated vaccine study. The receptors originated from an adult man who received an inactivated Zika virus vaccine. Both conserved end residues are part of each CDR3. D genes are given only for firm matches. The size field is filled for only some rows; it gives once, few, many or a size class.

V: TRBV4-3; size: large; J: TRBJ2-3; D: .; CDR3: CASSQDVEQGSTYTDTQYF; DNA: TGCGCCAGCAGCCAAGATGTTGAACAGGGATCGACCTACACAGATACGCAGTATTTT
V: TRBV27; size: medium-sized; J: TRBJ2-7; D: .; CDR3: CASSFGGEEIYEQYF; DNA: TGTGCCAGCAGTTTCGGAGGGGAAGAGATCTACGAGCAGTACTTC
V: TRBV7-9; size: few; J: TRBJ2-1; D: .; CDR3: CASSLVRARYNEQFF; DNA: TGTGCCAGCAGCTTAGTGAGGGCACGGTACAATGAGCAGTTCTTC
V: TRBV11-2; size: medium-sized; J: TRBJ2-5; D: TRBD2; CDR3: CASSLAGSGTSQETQYF; DNA: TGTGCCAGCAGCTTAGCGGGTAGCGGGACCTCCCAAGAGACCCAGTACTTC
V: TRBV4-1; size: medium-sized; J: TRBJ2-3; D: TRBD2; CDR3: CASSQAGSGGSGTQYF; DNA: TGCGCCAGCAGCCAAGCGGGTAGCGGGGGTTCGGGTACGCAGTATTTT
V: TRBV4-3; size: medium-sized; J: TRBJ1-5; D: .; CDR3: CASSQGENSGDFHF; DNA: TGCGCCAGCAGCCAAGGGGAGAACAGTGGGGACTTCCATTTT
V: TRBV13; size: large; J: TRBJ2-3; D: TRBD2; CDR3: CASSSLLAGSTDTQYF; DNA: TGTGCCAGCAGCTCCCTCCTAGCGGGGAGCACAGATACGCAGTATTTT
V: TRBV13; size: few; J: TRBJ2-5; D: .; CDR3: CASSLGGRTQYF; DNA: TGTGCCAGCAGCCTTGGGGGCCGTACCCAGTACTTC
V: TRBV4-3; size: large; J: TRBJ1-2; D: TRBD1; CDR3: CASSDREYYGYTF; DNA: TGCGCCAGCAGCGACAGGGAGTACTATGGCTACACCTTC
V: TRBV7-9; size: large; J: TRBJ2-7; D: TRBD2; CDR3: CASSLAAGGPYEQYF; DNA: TGTGCCAGCAGCTTAGCAGCGGGGGGTCCCTACGAGCAGTACTTC
V: TRBV4-3; size: .; J: TRBJ1-6; D: TRBD1; CDR3: CASSLYGTGLHSPLHF; DNA: TGCGCCAGCAGCCTATACGGGACAGGGCTTCATTCACCCCTCCACTTT
V: TRBV4-3; size: large; J: TRBJ1-1; D: TRBD1; CDR3: CASSQGDSSYTEAFF; DNA: TGCGCCAGCAGCCAGGGGGACAGTTCCTACACTGAAGCTTTCTTT
V: TRBV4-3; size: large; J: TRBJ2-3; D: TRBD2; CDR3: CASMLSGEGTTDTQYF; DNA: TGCGCCAGCATGCTGTCTGGGGAGGGTACCACAGATACGCAGTATTTT
V: TRBV4-3; size: large; J: TRBJ1-1; D: .; CDR3: CASSLSRGEAFF; DNA: TGCGCCAGCAGCCTAAGTCGAGGGGAAGCTTTCTTT
V: TRBV4-3; size: medium-sized; J: TRBJ1-1; D: .; CDR3: CASSQVEASYTEAFF; DNA: TGCGCCAGCAGCCAAGTGGAGGCTTCCTACACTGAAGCTTTCTTT
V: TRBV12-3/TRBV12-4; size: hyperexpanded; J: TRBJ1-5; D: .; CDR3: CASSFGQPQHF; DNA: TGTGCCAGCAGTTTCGGTCAGCCCCAGCATTTT
V: TRBV7-3; size: .; J: TRBJ2-3; D: .; CDR3: CASSLINHDTQYF; DNA: TGTGCCAGCAGCTTAATCAATCACGATACGCAGTATTTT
V: TRBV29-1; size: large; J: TRBJ1-2; D: .; CDR3: CSVRDGVYGYTF; DNA: TGCAGCGTTCGGGACGGTGTATATGGCTACACCTTC
V: TRBV4-2; size: large; J: TRBJ2-2; D: .; CDR3: CASSQPQGLGELFF; DNA: TGTGCCAGCAGCCAACCACAGGGCCTCGGGGAGCTGTTTTTT
V: TRBV4-3; size: large; J: TRBJ1-1; D: .; CDR3: CASSQGGSEAFF; DNA: TGCGCCAGCAGCCAGGGGGGGTCTGAAGCTTTCTTT
V: TRBV24-1; size: large; J: TRBJ2-1; D: TRBD2; CDR3: CATSDSHSGGEVEQFF; DNA: TGTGCCACCAGTGATTCCCATAGCGGGGGGGAAGTTGAGCAGTTCTTC
V: TRBV5-6; size: medium-sized; J: TRBJ1-4; D: .; CDR3: CASSLGSGPLFF; DNA: TGTGCCAGCAGCTTGGGGTCAGGGCCATTGTTTTTT
V: TRBV27; size: large; J: TRBJ2-5; D: TRBD1; CDR3: CASSSPTGGKETQYF; DNA: TGTGCCAGCAGTTCCCCGACAGGGGGAAAAGAGACCCAGTACTTC
V: TRBV20-1; size: large; J: TRBJ2-5; D: .; CDR3: CSAQEGAGAQETQYF; DNA: TGCAGTGCCCAGGAGGGGGCCGGGGCACAAGAGACCCAGTACTTC